This is a list of T cell receptor beta chains from one sample in a study of blood T cell repertoires in COVID-19. The data were produced by immunoSEQ multiplex PCR, yet TCRdb's version contains in-frame clones alone and is incomplete. The table lists more than 70,000 clones, around nine tenths of them singletons. Sample: peripheral blood. The receptors shown here come from a man aged 50 to 59 with active or convalescent COVID-19. Both conserved end residues are part of each CDR3. Fields, in order: D gene, J gene, clone size, V gene, CDR3 DNA, CDR3 protein. D genes are given only for firm matches. The listing skips clone size in some rows; elsewhere it reads once, few, many or a size class.

TRBD1,TRBJ1-3,NA,TRBV28,TGTGCCAGCAGTTTGGACAGGGTGCGTGGAAACACCATATATTTT,CASSLDRVRGNTIYF
TRBD1,TRBJ2-5,NA,TRBV11-2,TGTGCCAGCACTTCCGAAAACAGGGGGCGAGAGACCCAGTACTTC,CASTSENRGRETQYF
NA,TRBJ2-5,NA,TRBV6-5,TGTGCCAGCAGGCCTCAGGGGACGGGCGAGACCCAGTACTTC,CASRPQGTGETQYF
NA,TRBJ1-3,NA,TRBV5-4,TGTGCCAGCAGCTCGGGGGGGGGAAGCTCTGGAAACACCATATATTTT,CASSSGGGSSGNTIYF
TRBD1,TRBJ2-1,NA,TRBV5-1,TGCGCCAGCAGCTTACGACAGGGGGCCTACAATGAGCAGTTCTTC,CASSLRQGAYNEQFF
TRBD2,TRBJ2-5,once,TRBV7-2,TGTGCCAGCAGGACTAGCGGGGGGGAGACCCAGTACTTC,CASRTSGGETQYF
NA,TRBJ2-2,NA,TRBV28,TGTGCCAGCAGTTTATGGACAAACACCGGGGAGCTGTTTTTT,CASSLWTNTGELFF
TRBD1,TRBJ1-3,NA,TRBV4-3,TGCGCCAGCAGCCAATATGGACAGGGCCCGAGTCCGGGGAACACCATATATTTT,CASSQYGQGPSPGNTIYF
TRBD2,TRBJ2-3,NA,TRBV24-1,TGTGCCACCAGTGTCCTACTAGCGGGGGGCACAGATACGCAGTATTTT,CATSVLLAGGTDTQYF
TRBD1,TRBJ2-7,NA,TRBV28,TGTGCCAGCAGTTTATTACAGGGGGCATACGAGCAGTACTTC,CASSLLQGAYEQYF
TRBD1,TRBJ1-6,NA,TRBV6-5,TGTGCCAGCAGGAGGACAGGGGGAACTTCACCCCTCCACTTT,CASRRTGGTSPLHF
NA,TRBJ2-3,NA,TRBV7-9,TGTGCCAGCACCCCAGCGGCCACAGATACGCAGTATTTT,CASTPAATDTQYF